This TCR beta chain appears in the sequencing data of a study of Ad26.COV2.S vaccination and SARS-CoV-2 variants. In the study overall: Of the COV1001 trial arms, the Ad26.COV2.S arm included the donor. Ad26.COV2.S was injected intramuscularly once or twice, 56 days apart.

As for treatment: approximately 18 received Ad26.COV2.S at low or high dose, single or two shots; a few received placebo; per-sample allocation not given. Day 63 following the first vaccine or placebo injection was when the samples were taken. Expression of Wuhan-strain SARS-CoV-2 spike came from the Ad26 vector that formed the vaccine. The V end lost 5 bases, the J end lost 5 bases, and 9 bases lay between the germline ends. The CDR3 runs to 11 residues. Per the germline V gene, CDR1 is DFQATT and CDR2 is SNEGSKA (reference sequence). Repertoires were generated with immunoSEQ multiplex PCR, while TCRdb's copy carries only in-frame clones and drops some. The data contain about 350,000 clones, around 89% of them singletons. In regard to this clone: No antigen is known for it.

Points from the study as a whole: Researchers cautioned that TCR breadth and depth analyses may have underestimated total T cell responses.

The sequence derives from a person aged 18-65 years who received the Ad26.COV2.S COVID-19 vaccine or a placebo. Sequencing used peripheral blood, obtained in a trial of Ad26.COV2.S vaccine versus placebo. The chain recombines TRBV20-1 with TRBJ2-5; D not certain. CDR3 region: CSAPPRETQYF. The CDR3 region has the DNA TGCAGTGCTCCCCCCAGGGAGACCCAGTACTTC.